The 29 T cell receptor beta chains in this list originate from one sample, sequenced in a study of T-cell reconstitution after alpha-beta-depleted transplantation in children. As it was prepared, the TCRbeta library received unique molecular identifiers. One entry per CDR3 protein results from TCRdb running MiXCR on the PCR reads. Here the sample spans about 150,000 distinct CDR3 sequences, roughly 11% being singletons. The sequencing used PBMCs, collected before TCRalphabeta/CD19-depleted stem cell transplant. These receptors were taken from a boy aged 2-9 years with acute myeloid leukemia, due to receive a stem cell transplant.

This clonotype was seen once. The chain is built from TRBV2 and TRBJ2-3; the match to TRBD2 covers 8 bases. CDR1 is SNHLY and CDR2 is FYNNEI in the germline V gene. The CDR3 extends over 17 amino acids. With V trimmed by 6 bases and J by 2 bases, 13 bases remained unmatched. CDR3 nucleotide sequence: TGTGCCAGCAGCGGTAGCGGGGTCTGGGCATACACAGATACGCAGTATTTT. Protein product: CASSGSGVWAYTDTQYF. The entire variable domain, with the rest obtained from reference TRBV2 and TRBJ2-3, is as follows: EPEVTQTPSHQVTQMGQEVILRCVPISNHLYFYWYRQILGQKVEFLVSFYNNEISEKSEIFDDQFSVERPDGSNFTLKIRSTKLEDSAMYFCASSGSGVWAYTDTQYFGPGTRLTVL.

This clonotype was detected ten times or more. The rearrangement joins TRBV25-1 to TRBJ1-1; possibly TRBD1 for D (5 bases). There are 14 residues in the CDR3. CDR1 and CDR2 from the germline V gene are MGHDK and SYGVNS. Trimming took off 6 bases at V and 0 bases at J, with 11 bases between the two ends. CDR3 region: CASSPLTVNTEAFF. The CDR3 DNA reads TGTGCCAGCAGCCCATTGACAGTGAACACTGAAGCTTTCTTT.

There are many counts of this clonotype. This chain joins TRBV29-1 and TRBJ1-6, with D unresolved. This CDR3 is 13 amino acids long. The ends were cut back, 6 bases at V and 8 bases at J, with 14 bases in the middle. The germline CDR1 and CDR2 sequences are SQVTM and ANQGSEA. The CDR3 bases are TGCAGCGTCCTAGAAGATTTGGATTCACCCCTCCACTTT. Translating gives CSVLEDLDSPLHF. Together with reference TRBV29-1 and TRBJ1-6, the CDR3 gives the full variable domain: SAVISQKPSRDICQRGTSLTIQCQVDSQVTMMFWYRQQPGQSLTLIATANQGSEATYESGFVIDKFPISRPNLTFSTLTVSNMSPEDSSIYLCSVLEDLDSPLHFGNGTRLTVT.

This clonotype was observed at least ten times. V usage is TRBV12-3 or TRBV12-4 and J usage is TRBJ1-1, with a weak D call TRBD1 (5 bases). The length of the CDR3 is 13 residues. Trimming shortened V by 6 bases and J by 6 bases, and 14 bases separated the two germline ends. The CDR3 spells CASRPRGGPEAFF. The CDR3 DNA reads TGTGCCAGCAGGCCACGGGGGGGACCTGAAGCTTTCTTT.

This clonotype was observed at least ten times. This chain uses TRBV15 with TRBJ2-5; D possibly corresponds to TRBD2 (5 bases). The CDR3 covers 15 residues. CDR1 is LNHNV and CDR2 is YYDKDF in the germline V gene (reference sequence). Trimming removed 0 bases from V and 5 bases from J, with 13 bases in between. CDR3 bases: TGTGCCACCAGCAGAGAGCTTACTAGGAGGGAGACCCAGTACTTC. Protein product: CATSRELTRRETQYF. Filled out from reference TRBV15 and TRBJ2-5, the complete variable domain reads DAMVIQNPRYQVTQFGKPVTLSCSQTLNHNVMYWYQQKSSQAPKLLFHYYDKDFNNEADTPDNFQSRRPNTSFCFLDIRSPGLGDTAMYLCATSRELTRRETQYFGPGTRLLVL.

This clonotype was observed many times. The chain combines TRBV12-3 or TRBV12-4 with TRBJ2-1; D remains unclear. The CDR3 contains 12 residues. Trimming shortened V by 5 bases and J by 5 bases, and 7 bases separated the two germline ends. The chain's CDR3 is CASSHDHNEQFF. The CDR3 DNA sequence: TGTGCCAGCAGTCACGACCACAATGAGCAGTTCTTC.

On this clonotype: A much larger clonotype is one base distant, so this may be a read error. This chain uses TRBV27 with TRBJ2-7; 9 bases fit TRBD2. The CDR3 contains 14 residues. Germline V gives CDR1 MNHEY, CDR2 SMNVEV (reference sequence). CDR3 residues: CACSKGLAFYEQYF. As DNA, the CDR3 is TGTGCCTGCAGTAAGGGACTAGCCTTTTACGAGCAGTACTTC.

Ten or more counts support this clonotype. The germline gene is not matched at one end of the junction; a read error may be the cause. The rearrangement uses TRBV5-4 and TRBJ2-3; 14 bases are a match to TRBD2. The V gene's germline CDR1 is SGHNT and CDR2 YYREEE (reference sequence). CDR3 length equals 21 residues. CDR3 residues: CASSLTPGLAGALETTNTQYF. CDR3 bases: TGTGCCAGCAGCTTGACTCCGGGACTAGCGGGGGCCCTAGAAACCACAAATACGCAGTATTTT. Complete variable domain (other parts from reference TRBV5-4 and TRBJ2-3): ETGVTQSPTHLIKTRGQQVTLRCSSQSGHNTVSWYQQALGQGPQFIFQYYREEENGRGNFPPRFSGLQFPNYSSELNVNALELDDSALYLCASSLTPGLAGALETTNTQYFGPGTRLTVL.

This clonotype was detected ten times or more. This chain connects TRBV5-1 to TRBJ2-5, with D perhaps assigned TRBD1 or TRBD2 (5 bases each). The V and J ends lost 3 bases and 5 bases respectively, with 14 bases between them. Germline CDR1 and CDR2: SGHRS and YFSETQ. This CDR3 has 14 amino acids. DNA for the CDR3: TGCGCCAGCAGCTGGGACCCCTCTTCGGAGACCCAGTACTTC. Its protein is CASSWDPSSETQYF.

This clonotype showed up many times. CDR3 region: CASSLATENYGYTF. The CDR3 nucleotides read TGTGCCAGCAGCTTAGCAACGGAGAACTATGGCTACACCTTC. J is TRBJ1-2 and V is TRBV7-2; no firm D call. V lost 0 bases and J lost 2, with 7 bases in between. The CDR3 extends over 14 amino acids. The V gene's germline CDR1 is SGHTA and CDR2 FQGNSA.

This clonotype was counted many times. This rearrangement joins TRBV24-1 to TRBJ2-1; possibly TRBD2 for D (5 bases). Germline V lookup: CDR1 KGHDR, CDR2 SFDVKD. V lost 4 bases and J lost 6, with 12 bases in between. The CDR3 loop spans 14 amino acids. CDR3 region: CATSDPRGTNEQFF. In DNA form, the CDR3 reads TGTGCCACCAGTGACCCCCGGGGTACCAATGAGCAGTTCTTC.

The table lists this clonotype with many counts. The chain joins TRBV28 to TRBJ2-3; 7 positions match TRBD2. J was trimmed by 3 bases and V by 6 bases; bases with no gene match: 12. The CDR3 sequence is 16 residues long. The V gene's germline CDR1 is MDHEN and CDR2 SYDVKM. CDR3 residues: CASSPLPGLLTDTQYF. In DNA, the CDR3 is TGTGCCAGCAGCCCTCTTCCGGGACTACTAACAGATACGCAGTATTTT.

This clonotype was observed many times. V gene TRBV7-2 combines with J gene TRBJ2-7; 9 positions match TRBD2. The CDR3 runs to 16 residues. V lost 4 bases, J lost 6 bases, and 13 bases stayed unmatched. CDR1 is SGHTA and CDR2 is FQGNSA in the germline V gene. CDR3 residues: CASSSRYLAGHVEQYF. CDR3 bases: TGTGCCAGCAGCTCTAGGTACCTAGCGGGACACGTCGAGCAGTACTTC.

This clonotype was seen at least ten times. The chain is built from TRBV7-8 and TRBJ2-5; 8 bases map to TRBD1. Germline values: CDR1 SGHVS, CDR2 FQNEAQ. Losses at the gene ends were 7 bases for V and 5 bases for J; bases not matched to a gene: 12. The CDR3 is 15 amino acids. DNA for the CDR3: TGTGCCAGCAATCCGAGGCAGGGGGCTCAGGAGACCCAGTACTTC. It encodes CASNPRQGAQETQYF.

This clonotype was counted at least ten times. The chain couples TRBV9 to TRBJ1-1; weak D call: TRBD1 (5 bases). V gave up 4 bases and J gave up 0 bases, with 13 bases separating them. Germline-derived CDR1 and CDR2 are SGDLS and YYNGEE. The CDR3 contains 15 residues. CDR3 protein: CASSLTAIMNTEAFF. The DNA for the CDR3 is TGTGCCAGCAGCCTGACAGCGATCATGAACACTGAAGCTTTCTTT.

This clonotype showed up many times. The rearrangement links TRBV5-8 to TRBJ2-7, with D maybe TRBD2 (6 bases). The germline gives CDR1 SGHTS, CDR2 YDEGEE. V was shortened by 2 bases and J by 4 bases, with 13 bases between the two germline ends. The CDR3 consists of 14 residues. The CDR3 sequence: CASSLPGVDYEQYF. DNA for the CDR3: TGTGCCAGCAGCTTACCGGGGGTCGATTACGAGCAGTACTTC. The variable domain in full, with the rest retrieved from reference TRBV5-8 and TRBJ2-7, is EAGVTQSPTHLIKTRGQQATLRCSPISGHTSVYWYQQALGLGLQFLLWYDEGEERNRGNFPPRFSGRQFPNYSSELNVNALELEDSALYLCASSLPGVDYEQYFGPGTRLTVT.

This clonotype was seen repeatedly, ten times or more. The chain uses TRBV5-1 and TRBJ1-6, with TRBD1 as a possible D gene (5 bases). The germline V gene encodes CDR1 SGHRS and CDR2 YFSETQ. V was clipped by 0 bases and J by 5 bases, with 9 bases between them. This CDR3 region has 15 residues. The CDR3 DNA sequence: TGCGCCAGCAGCTTGGTGCAGGGTCATAATTCACCCCTCCACTTT. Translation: CASSLVQGHNSPLHF.

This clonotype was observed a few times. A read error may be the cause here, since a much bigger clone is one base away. The CDR3 nucleotides read TGCAGCGTTGTAGGAAACCTGATTGACTATGGCGACACCTTC. Translated, it gives CSVVGNLIDYGDTF. The rearrangement uses TRBV29-1 and TRBJ1-2; unclear D gene. This CDR3 region has 14 residues. Germline CDR1 and CDR2: SQVTM and ANQGSEA.

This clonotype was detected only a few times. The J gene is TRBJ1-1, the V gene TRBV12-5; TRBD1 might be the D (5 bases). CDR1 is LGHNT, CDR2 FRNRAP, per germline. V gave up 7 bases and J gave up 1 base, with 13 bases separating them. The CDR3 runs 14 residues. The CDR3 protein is CASASGPSNTEAFF. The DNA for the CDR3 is TGTGCTAGTGCCTCGGGACCGTCGAACACTGAAGCTTTCTTT.

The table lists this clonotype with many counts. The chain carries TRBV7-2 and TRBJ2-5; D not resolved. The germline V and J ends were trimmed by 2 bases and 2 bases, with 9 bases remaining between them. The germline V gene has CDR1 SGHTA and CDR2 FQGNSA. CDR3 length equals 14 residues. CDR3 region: CASSLYAEQETQYF. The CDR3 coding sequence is TGTGCCAGCAGCTTATATGCGGAGCAAGAGACCCAGTACTTC.

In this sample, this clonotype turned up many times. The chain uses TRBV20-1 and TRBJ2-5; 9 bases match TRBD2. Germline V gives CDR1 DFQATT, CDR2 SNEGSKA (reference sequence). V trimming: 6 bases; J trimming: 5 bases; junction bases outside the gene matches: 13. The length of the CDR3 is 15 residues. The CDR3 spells CSANARGGAGETQYF. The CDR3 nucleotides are TGCAGTGCCAACGCTCGCGGGGGGGCCGGGGAGACCCAGTACTTC.

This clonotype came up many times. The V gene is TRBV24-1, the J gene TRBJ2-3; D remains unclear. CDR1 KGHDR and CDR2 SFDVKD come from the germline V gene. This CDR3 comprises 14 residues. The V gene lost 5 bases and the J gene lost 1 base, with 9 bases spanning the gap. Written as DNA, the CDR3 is TGTGCCACCAGTGGGGCCATGGGCACAGATACGCAGTATTTT. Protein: CATSGAMGTDTQYF.

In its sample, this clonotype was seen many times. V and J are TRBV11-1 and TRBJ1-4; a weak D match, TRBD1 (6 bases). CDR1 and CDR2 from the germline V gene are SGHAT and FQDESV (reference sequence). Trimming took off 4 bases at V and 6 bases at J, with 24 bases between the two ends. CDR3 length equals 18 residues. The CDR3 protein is CASSYDRDTYSRDEKLFF. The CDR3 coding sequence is TGTGCCAGCAGCTACGACCGGGACACGTATTCAAGGGATGAAAAACTGTTTTTT. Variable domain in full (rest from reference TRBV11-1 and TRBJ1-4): EAEVAQSPRYKITEKSQAVAFWCDPISGHATLYWYRQILGQGPELLVQFQDESVVDDSQLPKDRFSAERLKGVDSTLKIQPAELGDSAMYLCASSYDRDTYSRDEKLFFGSGTQLSVL.

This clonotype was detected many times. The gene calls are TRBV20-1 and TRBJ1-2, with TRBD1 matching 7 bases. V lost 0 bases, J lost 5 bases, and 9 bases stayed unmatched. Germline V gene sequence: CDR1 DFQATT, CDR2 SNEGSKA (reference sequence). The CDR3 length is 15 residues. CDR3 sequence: CSARETGTAAYGYTF. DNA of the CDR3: TGCAGTGCTAGAGAAACCGGGACAGCAGCATATGGCTACACCTTC.

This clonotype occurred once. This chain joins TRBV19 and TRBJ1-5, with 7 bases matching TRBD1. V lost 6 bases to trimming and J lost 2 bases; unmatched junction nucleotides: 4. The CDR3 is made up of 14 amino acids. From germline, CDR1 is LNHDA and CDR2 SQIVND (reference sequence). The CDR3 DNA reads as TGTGCCAGTAGGTTCAGGGGGGGCAATCAGCCCCAGCATTTT. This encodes CASRFRGGNQPQHF.

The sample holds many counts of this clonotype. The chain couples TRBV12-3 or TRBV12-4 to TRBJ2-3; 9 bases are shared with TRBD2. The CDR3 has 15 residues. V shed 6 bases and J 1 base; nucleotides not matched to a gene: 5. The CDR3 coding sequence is TGTGCCAGCAGATATTCTAGCGGGGGCACAGATACGCAGTATTTT. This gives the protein CASRYSSGGTDTQYF.

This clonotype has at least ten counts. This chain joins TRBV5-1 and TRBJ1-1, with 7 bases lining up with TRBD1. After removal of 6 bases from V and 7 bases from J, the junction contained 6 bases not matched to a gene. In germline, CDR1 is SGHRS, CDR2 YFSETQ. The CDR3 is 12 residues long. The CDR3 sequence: CASKFRDSEAFF. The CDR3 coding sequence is TGCGCCAGCAAGTTCCGGGACAGTGAAGCTTTCTTT.

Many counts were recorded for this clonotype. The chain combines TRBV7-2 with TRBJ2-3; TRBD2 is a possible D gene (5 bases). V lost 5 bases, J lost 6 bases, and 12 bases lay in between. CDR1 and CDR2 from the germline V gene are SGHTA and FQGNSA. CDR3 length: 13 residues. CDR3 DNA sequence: TGTGCCAGCAGCCCAAGAAGGGAGGATACGCAGTATTTT. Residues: CASSPRREDTQYF.

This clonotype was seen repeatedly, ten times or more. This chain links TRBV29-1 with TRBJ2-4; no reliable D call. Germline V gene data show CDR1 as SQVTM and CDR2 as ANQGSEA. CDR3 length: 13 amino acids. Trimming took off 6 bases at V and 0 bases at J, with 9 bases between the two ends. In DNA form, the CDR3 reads TGCAGCGTCCTAGAAAAAGCCAAAAACATTCAGTACTTC. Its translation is CSVLEKAKNIQYF. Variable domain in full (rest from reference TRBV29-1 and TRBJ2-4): SAVISQKPSRDICQRGTSLTIQCQVDSQVTMMFWYRQQPGQSLTLIATANQGSEATYESGFVIDKFPISRPNLTFSTLTVSNMSPEDSSIYLCSVLEKAKNIQYFGAGTRLSVL.